These T cell receptor beta chains were read from a single sample in a study of shared clonotypes between healthy human individuals. This table comes from immunoSEQ multiplex PCR, and its TCRdb copy is limited to in-frame clones, with some not included. The sample gives approximately 1,500,000 clones, 95% to 99% of which show up once; 0.4% to 0.55% is in the top ten. The specimen sequenced was naive CD4+ T cells sorted from blood. These receptors all stem from a man younger than 40 in good health. Each CDR3 is given with its conserved first and last residue. The D gene is left open where the match is weak. Clone size is shown for a subset of rows, as once, few, many or a class of expanded clone.

V: TRBV30; J: TRBJ2-5; D: .; size: .; CDR3: CAWSGGGRGETQYF; DNA: TGTGCCTGGAGTGGAGGGGGGCGAGGAGAGACCCAGTACTTC
V: TRBV28; J: TRBJ2-7; D: TRBD2; size: .; CDR3: CASSTPTSGIYEQYF; DNA: TGTGCCAGCAGTACCCCCACTAGCGGGATATACGAGCAGTACTTC
V: TRBV15; J: TRBJ1-5; D: .; size: .; CDR3: CATSRAAGGSSDSNQPQHF; DNA: TGTGCCACCAGCAGAGCCGCCGGGGGGAGTTCGGATAGCAATCAGCCCCAGCATTTT
V: TRBV10-3; J: TRBJ2-3; D: .; size: .; CDR3: CAISESRSTDTQYF; DNA: TGTGCCATCAGTGAGTCGAGGAGCACAGATACGCAGTATTTT
V: TRBV7-6; J: TRBJ2-7; D: TRBD2; size: once; CDR3: CASSLPRLARDLSSYEQYF; DNA: TGTGCCAGCAGCTTACCGAGACTAGCGAGAGATTTGAGCTCCTACGAGCAGTACTTC
V: TRBV7-9; J: TRBJ2-7; D: .; size: .; CDR3: CASSPGGSYEQYF; DNA: TGTGCCAGCAGCCCCGGAGGTTCCTACGAGCAGTACTTC
V: TRBV4-3; J: TRBJ2-7; D: .; size: .; CDR3: CASSQGSGAQYF; DNA: TGCGCCAGCAGCCAAGGTTCGGGTGCGCAGTACTTC
V: TRBV27; J: TRBJ2-3; D: TRBD2; size: .; CDR3: CATLPSGPTDTQYF; DNA: TGTGCCACCCTCCCTAGCGGGCCCACAGATACGCAGTATTTT
V: TRBV18; J: TRBJ1-5; D: .; size: .; CDR3: CASSQTVLEPQHF; DNA: TGTGCCAGCTCACAGACAGTTTTGGAGCCCCAGCATTTT
V: TRBV19; J: TRBJ2-2; D: TRBD2; size: once; CDR3: CASSILAGNTGELFF; DNA: TGTGCCAGTAGTATTCTAGCGGGAAACACCGGGGAGCTGTTTTTT
V: TRBV30; J: TRBJ2-7; D: .; size: .; CDR3: CAWSPRGSSYEQYF; DNA: TGTGCCTGGAGCCCACGGGGTAGCTCCTACGAGCAGTACTTC
V: TRBV27; J: TRBJ2-5; D: .; size: .; CDR3: CASSLEGLRAQYF; DNA: TGTGCCAGCAGTTTGGAGGGGTTACGGGCCCAGTACTTC
V: TRBV2; J: TRBJ2-1; D: TRBD2; size: .; CDR3: CASSFFGQSSGKKTYNEQFF; DNA: TGTGCCAGCAGCTTCTTTGGACAGTCTAGCGGGAAGAAAACCTACAATGAGCAGTTCTTC
V: TRBV28; J: TRBJ2-7; D: .; size: .; CDR3: CASRWGSLPGMPYEQYF; DNA: TGTGCCAGCAGATGGGGCAGCCTTCCGGGTATGCCCTACGAGCAGTACTTC
V: TRBV30; J: TRBJ1-2; D: .; size: .; CDR3: CATGFGYTF; DNA: TGTGCAACGGGGTTTGGGTACACCTTC
V: TRBV11-2; J: TRBJ2-6; D: .; size: .; CDR3: CASSLVGPGGGGANVLTF; DNA: TGTGCCAGCAGCTTAGTAGGGCCAGGGGGAGGTGGGGCCAACGTCCTGACTTTC
V: TRBV10-1; J: TRBJ1-1; D: .; size: .; CDR3: CASSSQPYGTGEAFF; DNA: TGCGCCAGCAGTTCCCAGCCGTACGGGACTGGTGAAGCTTTCTTT
V: TRBV5-1; J: TRBJ2-7; D: .; size: .; CDR3: CASSLRGGPSYEQYF; DNA: TGCGCCAGCAGCTTGAGGGGCGGGCCCTCCTACGAGCAGTACTTC
V: TRBV9; J: TRBJ1-5; D: .; size: .; CDR3: CASSATGNSNQPQHF; DNA: TGTGCCAGCAGCGCAACCGGGAACAGCAATCAGCCCCAGCATTTT
V: TRBV12-5; J: TRBJ1-1; D: .; size: .; CDR3: CASGLGRATEAFF; DNA: TGTGCTAGTGGTTTAGGCAGGGCCACTGAAGCTTTCTTT
V: TRBV9; J: TRBJ1-4; D: .; size: .; CDR3: CASSGGRTGEKLFF; DNA: TGTGCCAGCAGCGGAGGGAGGACCGGTGAAAAACTGTTTTTT
V: TRBV10-3; J: TRBJ1-4; D: .; size: .; CDR3: CAISAGEEKLFF; DNA: TGTGCCATCAGTGCTGGGGAAGAAAAACTGTTTTTT
V: TRBV9; J: TRBJ2-1; D: TRBD1; size: .; CDR3: CASSVFGTGGNEQFF; DNA: TGTGCCAGCAGCGTATTCGGGACAGGCGGCAATGAGCAGTTCTTC
V: TRBV6-5; J: TRBJ1-5; D: TRBD1; size: .; CDR3: CASSTLQGANQPQHF; DNA: TGTGCCAGCAGTACACTTCAGGGGGCCAATCAGCCCCAGCATTTT
V: TRBV9; J: TRBJ1-1; D: .; size: .; CDR3: CASSPRDTEAFF; DNA: TGTGCCAGCAGCCCGCGGGACACTGAAGCTTTCTTT
V: TRBV18; J: TRBJ1-5; D: TRBD1; size: .; CDR3: CASSRLSRGPGQPQHF; DNA: TGTGCCAGCTCAAGACTATCTAGGGGGCCCGGCCAGCCCCAGCATTTT
V: TRBV11-2; J: TRBJ2-2; D: .; size: .; CDR3: CATSHGSNTGELFF; DNA: TGTGCCACCTCCCACGGCAGTAACACCGGGGAGCTGTTTTTT
V: TRBV9; J: TRBJ2-7; D: TRBD2; size: .; CDR3: CASSPGPVAGGPYEQYF; DNA: TGTGCCAGCAGCCCCGGACCGGTAGCGGGAGGGCCCTACGAGCAGTACTTC
V: TRBV5-4; J: TRBJ2-3; D: .; size: .; CDR3: CASSLGDTQYF; DNA: TGTGCCAGCAGCTTAGGAGATACGCAGTATTTT
V: TRBV18; J: TRBJ1-4; D: TRBD1; size: .; CDR3: CASSPPTGVANEKLFF; DNA: TGTGCCAGCTCACCACCCACAGGGGTAGCTAATGAAAAACTGTTTTTT
V: TRBV2; J: TRBJ1-5; D: TRBD1; size: .; CDR3: CASSDRTGGNQPQHF; DNA: TGTGCCAGCAGTGACAGGACAGGGGGCAATCAGCCCCAGCATTTT
V: TRBV28; J: TRBJ2-2; D: TRBD2; size: .; CDR3: CASSLGLAGDGELFF; DNA: TGTGCCAGCAGTTTAGGACTAGCGGGAGACGGGGAGCTGTTTTTT
V: TRBV7-2; J: TRBJ1-2; D: .; size: once; CDR3: CASSLYISAGYGYTF; DNA: TGTGCCAGCAGCTTATATATTTCTGCCGGCTATGGCTACACCTTC
V: TRBV7-2; J: TRBJ1-5; D: TRBD1; size: few; CDR3: CASSSGQGWDQPQHF; DNA: TGTGCCAGCAGCTCAGGACAGGGCTGGGATCAGCCCCAGCATTTT
V: TRBV7-9; J: TRBJ2-2; D: .; size: .; CDR3: CASTLRGRENTGELFF; DNA: TGTGCCAGCACCCTAAGGGGCAGGGAGAACACCGGGGAGCTGTTTTTT
V: TRBV7-9; J: TRBJ2-3; D: .; size: .; CDR3: CASSSGTTDTQYF; DNA: TGTGCCAGCAGCTCCGGCACCACGGATACGCAGTATTTT
V: TRBV19; J: TRBJ1-2; D: TRBD1; size: .; CDR3: CASSTRTGPYGYTF; DNA: TGTGCCAGTAGTACCCGGACAGGGCCCTATGGCTACACCTTC
V: TRBV7-6; J: TRBJ2-6; D: TRBD1; size: .; CDR3: CASSELTGVGANVLTF; DNA: TGTGCCAGCAGCGAGTTAACAGGGGTGGGGGCCAACGTCCTGACTTTC
V: TRBV7-9; J: TRBJ2-1; D: TRBD1; size: once; CDR3: CASSSTDRVSYNEQFF; DNA: TGTGCCAGCAGCTCGACGGACAGGGTCTCCTACAATGAGCAGTTCTTC
V: TRBV5-6; J: TRBJ1-4; D: .; size: once; CDR3: CASSLGKRNEKLFF; DNA: TGTGCCAGCAGCTTAGGGAAAAGGAATGAAAAACTGTTTTTT
V: TRBV28; J: TRBJ1-5; D: TRBD1; size: .; CDR3: CASSPDRSTGVGNQPQHF; DNA: TGTGCCAGCAGCCCAGACCGCTCGACAGGGGTTGGCAATCAGCCCCAGCATTTT
V: TRBV4-3; J: TRBJ2-3; D: TRBD2; size: .; CDR3: CASSQDSTSGYSSTDTQYF; DNA: TGCGCCAGCAGCCAAGATTCGACTAGCGGGTACTCTAGCACAGATACGCAGTATTTT
V: TRBV5-1; J: TRBJ2-7; D: .; size: .; CDR3: CASSRRQESYEQYF; DNA: TGCGCCAGCAGCAGACGACAGGAATCCTACGAGCAGTACTTC
V: TRBV2; J: TRBJ2-7; D: TRBD2; size: .; CDR3: CASIRRLAGDEQYF; DNA: TGTGCCAGCATTAGAAGACTAGCGGGAGACGAGCAGTACTTC
V: TRBV14; J: TRBJ2-1; D: .; size: once; CDR3: CASSQSSPPTGEQFF; DNA: TGTGCCAGCAGCCAATCTAGCCCTCCTACGGGTGAGCAGTTCTTC
V: TRBV11-2; J: TRBJ2-3; D: TRBD1; size: .; CDR3: CASSFNRGTDTQYF; DNA: TGTGCCAGCAGCTTTAACAGGGGGACAGATACGCAGTATTTT
V: TRBV14; J: TRBJ2-3; D: .; size: .; CDR3: CASSQGSFLGTDTQYF; DNA: TGTGCCAGCAGCCAAGGGAGTTTCCTGGGAACAGATACGCAGTATTTT